The source of this T cell receptor (beta chain) is a study of low-dose radiotherapy and immunotherapy resistance in tumors. On the study more broadly: Each fraction given to Cohort 2 every two weeks delivered 1 Gy, and the total reached 13 Gy over 26 weeks. Intravenous cyclophosphamide 200 mg/m2 was given every two weeks, one day before radiation and immunotherapy. A daily 300 mg dose of oral aspirin was taken by patients for four cycles from cycle 1 day 1.

Time point described: after trial treatment. Stated treatment: LDRT plus nivolumab, ipilimumab, low-dose cyclophosphamide and aspirin (RACIN trial). Eligibility criteria specified advanced solid malignancies devoid of tumor-infiltrating lymphocytes. With regard to this clonotype: A far larger clone is a single base away, which makes a read error likely.

TRAV- and TRBV-specific primers, spanning alpha and beta chains, primed first-strand cDNA. A constant-region primer paired with the V-primer adapter amplified TCRs over about 20 PCR cycles. One entry per CDR3 protein results from TCRdb running MiXCR on the reads. The sample holds about 39,000 distinct CDR3 sequences, about 20% seen once. The sequence came from a female donor with ovarian cancer. The starting material was PBMCs, obtained after low-dose radiotherapy plus immunotherapy.

The CDR3: CASSLNFGPYNEQYF. CDR3 bases: TGTGCCAGCAGTTTAAATTTCGGCCCCTACAATGAGCAGTACTTC. J is TRBJ2-7 and V is TRBV12-3 or TRBV12-4; D not resolved. Trimming took 2 bases from V and 7 from J, leaving 18 bases between them. The CDR3 totals 15 residues.